The 10 T cell receptor beta chains given below trace back to one sample, sequenced in a study of T cell repertoires in cytomegalovirus infection. TCRdb passed the reads through MiXCR, listing each CDR3 protein once. The sample has hundreds of thousands of distinct CDR3 sequences, approximately 46% seen once. No antigens are known for them. Sequenced material: cultured PBMCs, taken from culture after CMV antigen stimulation. Receptor source: a human donor in good health (CMV status not recorded). Some clones in this sample may be carry-over from other donors' samples.

The chain joins TRBV6-2 or TRBV6-3 to TRBJ2-5; 8 bases map to TRBD1. Germline V lookup: CDR1 MNHEY, CDR2 SVGEGT. V dropped 5 bases and J dropped 0; count of bases not matched to a gene: 5. This CDR3 has 15 residues. CDR3 sequence reads: CASSPRQGNQETQYF. In nucleotides, the CDR3 is TGTGCCAGCAGTCCTCGACAGGGGAACCAAGAGACCCAGTACTTC.

V usage is TRBV10-3 and J usage is TRBJ1-2, with D unclear. The germline gives CDR1 ENHRY, CDR2 SYGVKD. V was clipped by 4 bases and J by 0 bases, with 12 bases between them. The CDR3 runs 15 residues. The CDR3 DNA follows: TGTGCCATCAGTGCCGCACAGTTAACTAACTATGGCTACACCTTC. This codes for CAISAAQLTNYGYTF.

This clonotype was counted only a few times. In DNA form, the CDR3 reads TGTGCCAGCAGTGTCATAGGGGACTACGAGCAGTACTTC. Amino acid sequence: CASSVIGDYEQYF. V and J are TRBV6-1 and TRBJ2-7; D might be TRBD1 (5 bases). The germline V and J ends were trimmed by 4 bases and 3 bases, with 10 bases remaining between them. Looked up from germline, CDR1 is MNHNS and CDR2 is SASEGT. The length of the CDR3 is 13 residues.

This clonotype came up once. The chain links TRBV6-5 to TRBJ2-1, with 7 bases aligning to TRBD1. The CDR3 loop spans 13 amino acids. CDR1 MNHEY and CDR2 SVGAGI come from the germline V gene. J gave up 8 bases and V 6 bases, and 7 bases lay outside the gene matches. The CDR3 nucleotides read TGTGCCAGCAGCCCTCTAGGGGGCCATGAGCAGTTCTTC. Its protein is CASSPLGGHEQFF.

This clonotype was picked up a small number of times. The chain has TRBV11-2 and TRBJ2-5, with D perhaps being TRBD1 or TRBD2 (5 bases each). This CDR3 region has 13 residues. Trimming removed 8 bases from V and 3 bases from J, with 13 bases in between. The V gene's germline CDR1 is SGHAT and CDR2 FQNNGV. The CDR3 spells CASRMGVEETQYF. CDR3 coding DNA: TGTGCCAGCCGCATGGGGGTGGAAGAGACCCAGTACTTC.

Only one count was recorded for this clonotype. The chain combines TRBV4-1 with TRBJ2-4; D could derive from TRBD1 or TRBD2 (5 bases each). Trimming pared 0 bases from V and 8 bases from J, leaving 17 bases between. The germline CDR1 and CDR2 sequences are MGHRA and YSYEKL. The CDR3 loop spans 16 amino acids. CDR3 residues: CASSQDRGRESYIQYF. CDR3 nucleotide sequence: TGCGCCAGCAGCCAAGATAGGGGCAGGGAGAGCTACATTCAGTACTTC.

This clonotype was seen a handful of times. This chain uses TRBV7-2 with TRBJ2-2; no firm D call. Trimming shortened V by 2 bases and J by 5 bases, and 15 bases separated the two germline ends. The CDR3 is made up of 16 amino acids. The germline V gene encodes CDR1 SGHTA and CDR2 FQGNSA. The CDR3 DNA sequence: TGTGCCAGCAGCTTATCTAGATCGGCTTTTACCGGGGAGCTGTTTTTT. Its protein is CASSLSRSAFTGELFF.

V gene TRBV6-1 combines with J gene TRBJ2-3, with a weak D call TRBD2 (7 bases). Trimming shortened V by 3 bases and J by 1 base, and 11 bases separated the two germline ends. Germline assignment: CDR1 MNHNS and CDR2 SASEGT. The CDR3 has 15 residues. In nucleotides, the CDR3 is TGTGCCAGCAGTGAGCGGGGGCCCCGCACAGATACGCAGTATTTT. Its translation: CASSERGPRTDTQYF.

There are a few counts of this clonotype. This rearrangement joins TRBV6-5 to TRBJ1-2, with 7 bases aligning to TRBD1. The CDR3 length is 17 residues. Germline trimming cut 2 bases from V and 0 bases from J; bases unmatched to any gene: 9. CDR1 is MNHEY, CDR2 SVGAGI, per germline. The CDR3 DNA reads TGTGCCAGCAGTTACCTGCCAGGGGGTGGCCCTAACTATGGCTACACCTTC. Protein: CASSYLPGGGPNYGYTF.

This clonotype was observed a few times. One end of the junction fails to match germline, which may point to a read error. V and J are TRBV2 and TRBJ2-2; the D gene is possibly TRBD1 (5 bases). This CDR3 has 14 amino acids. Germline CDR1 SNHLY, CDR2 FYNNEI. The CDR3 bases are TGTGCCAGCAGAGAAGGGGTGAACACCGGGGAGCTGTTTTTT. Protein product: CASREGVNTGELFF. Together with reference TRBV2 and TRBJ2-2, the CDR3 gives the full variable domain: EPEVTQTPSHQVTQMGQEVILRCVPISNHLYFYWYRQILGQKVEFLVSFYNNEISEKSEIFDDQFSVERPDGSNFTLKIRSTKLEDSAMYFCASREGVNTGELFFGEGSRLTVL.